The 5 T cell receptor beta chains below were found in one sample sequenced in a study of cytomegalovirus exposure and HLA in healthy donors. PCR primers comprised 60 Vbeta and 13 Jbeta primers. Sequencing used immunoSEQ multiplex PCR; TCRdb keeps in-frame clones, though not all of them. The table includes 50,000 to 65,000 clones, 65% to 75% detected once. Material: PBMCs. The receptors originated from a woman younger than 45 in good health and CMV-seronegative.

V gene TRBV5-4 combines with J gene TRBJ2-7; no reliable D call. The CDR3 spans 13 residues. Germline assignment: CDR1 SGHNT and CDR2 YYREEE (reference sequence). V was shortened by 4 bases and J by 7 bases, with 15 bases between the two germline ends. The CDR3 region has the DNA TGTGCCAGCAGCACAAGACTTAGCCCTGAGCAGTACTTC. Amino acid sequence: CASSTRLSPEQYF.

This chain joins TRBV9 and TRBJ1-1; TRBD1 matches at 7 bases. Losses at the gene ends were 5 bases for V and 1 base for J; bases not matched to a gene: 8. From germline, CDR1 is SGDLS and CDR2 YYNGEE. The CDR3 sequence is 15 residues long. This CDR3 is CASSRAGTENTEAFF. The CDR3 bases are TGTGCCAGCAGTCGAGCCGGGACAGAGAACACTGAAGCTTTCTTT.

This clone appeared a single time. The CDR3 region is CASSHTPSGANVLTF. DNA for the CDR3: TGCGCCAGCAGCCATACTCCCTCTGGGGCCAACGTCCTGACTTTC. The chain carries TRBV4-1 and TRBJ2-6; no clear D. V was shortened by 3 bases and J by 0 bases, with 6 bases between the two germline ends. The CDR3 runs 15 residues. The germline V gene encodes CDR1 MGHRA and CDR2 YSYEKL.

The V gene is TRBV2, the J gene TRBJ1-2; 7 bases align to TRBD1. Germline CDR1 reads SNHLY; CDR2 reads FYNNEI. After removal of 7 bases from V and 4 bases from J, the junction contained 9 bases not matched to a gene. The CDR3 extends over 14 amino acids. CDR3 in DNA: TGTGCCAGCATCGGGGACAGAGGCCGCTATGGCTACACCTTC. Residues: CASIGDRGRYGYTF.

The CDR3 DNA reads as TGTGCCAGCAGCTACTCATTGGAGGGAGTCGGAAAACTGTTTTTT. Protein product: CASSYSLEGVGKLFF. The chain recombines TRBV5-6 with TRBJ1-4, with D unclear. Trimming took off 3 bases at V and 10 bases at J, with 19 bases between the two ends. The CDR3 covers 15 residues. CDR1 SGHDT and CDR2 YYEEEE come from the germline V gene.